The 22 T cell receptor beta chains in this list originate from one sample, sequenced in a study of blood T cell repertoires in COVID-19. Sequencing was performed with immunoSEQ multiplex PCR; in TCRdb, only in-frame clones are kept and a portion is missing. The table has under 300,000 clones, approximately 88% seen once. The source material was peripheral blood. These receptors all come from a human donor with COVID-19, enrolled during active disease. The donor label of this sample is uncertain.

This chain links TRBV7-2 with TRBJ1-2; D gene ambiguous. Germline CDR1 reads SGHTA; CDR2 reads FQGNSA. Trimming took off 0 bases at V and 4 bases at J, with 9 bases between the two ends. CDR3 size: 14 residues. The CDR3 nucleotides read TGTGCCAGCAGCTTAGCGGCAGTTTCCTATGGCTACACCTTC. As protein: CASSLAAVSYGYTF.

This clone was recorded a few times. The rearrangement links TRBV9 to TRBJ2-1; the match to TRBD2 covers 10 bases. V shed 4 bases, J shed 9 bases, and the junction held 19 bases outside the gene matches. Germline values: CDR1 SGDLS, CDR2 YYNGEE. The CDR3 is made up of 18 amino acids. CDR3 protein: CASSPRRTSGLQGGEQFF. CDR3 bases: TGTGCCAGCAGCCCAAGGCGGACTAGCGGTCTTCAGGGGGGTGAGCAGTTCTTC. Full variable domain (rest looked up from reference TRBV9 and TRBJ2-1): DSGVTQTPKHLITATGQRVTLRCSPRSGDLSVYWYQQSLDQGLQFLIQYYNGEERAKGNILERFSAQQFPDLHSELNLSSLELGDSALYFCASSPRRTSGLQGGEQFFGPGTRLTVL.

A word on this clone: A clone one base away is much larger, so this may be a read error. Other DNA sequences of this sample code for an identical CDR3. The V call is TRBV9, the J call TRBJ2-2; 9 bases are shared with TRBD1. This CDR3 comprises 16 residues. Germline-derived CDR1 and CDR2 are SGDLS and YYNGEE. Trimming took 4 bases from V and 0 from J; bases not matched to a gene: 4. The CDR3 DNA reads TGTGCCAGCAGCCCCCGGACAGGGGCGAACACCGGGGAGCTGTTTTTT. Its translation is CASSPRTGANTGELFF.

This chain joins TRBV5-4 and TRBJ2-5, with TRBD2 as a possible D gene (6 bases). The CDR3 spans 14 residues. Germline loops: CDR1 SGHNT, CDR2 YYREEE (reference sequence). Trimming removed 0 bases at V and 3 bases at J, with 9 bases between. Here the CDR3 DNA reads TGTGCCAGCAGCTTGGGGTCTAGCGAAGAGACCCAGTACTTC. Its translation: CASSLGSSEETQYF.

This clone was seen only once. The V gene is TRBV19, the J gene TRBJ1-2; D gene unclear. Germline CDR1 LNHDA, CDR2 SQIVND (reference sequence). Trimming removed 6 bases from V and 2 bases from J, with 16 bases in between. This CDR3 region has 15 residues. CDR3 DNA sequence: TGTGCCAGTAGAGACTCCGGGTCTGCGAACTATGGCTACACCTTC. Translating it yields CASRDSGSANYGYTF.

About this clone: At one end, the junction sequence differs from germline, possibly due to a read error. The identical CDR3 is also encoded by other nucleotide sequences in the sample. The chain carries TRBV15 and TRBJ2-7; 9 bases line up with TRBD1. Germline V gene data show CDR1 as LNHNV and CDR2 as YYDKDF (reference sequence). The CDR3 runs 15 residues. The DNA of the CDR3 is TGTGCCACCAGCAGAGATCCCACAGGGGGCTACGAGCAATACTTC. Encoded protein: CATSRDPTGGYEQYF. Full variable domain (missing parts from reference TRBV15 and TRBJ2-7): DAMVIQNPRYQVTQFGKPVTLSCSQTLNHNVMYWYQQKSSQAPKLLFHYYDKDFNNEADTPDNFQSRRPNTSFCFLDIRSPGLGDTAMYLCATSRDPTGGYEQYFGPGTRLTVT.

V gene TRBV7-2 combines with J gene TRBJ2-1, with D possibly TRBD2 on 6 matching bases. The length of the CDR3 is 11 residues. V was trimmed by 5 bases and J by 12 bases, leaving 11 bases between them. Germline V CDR1 and CDR2: SGHTA, FQGNSA. CDR3: CASSTLAGQFF. The CDR3 coding sequence is TGTGCCAGCAGCACACTAGCCGGGCAGTTCTTC.

The V call is TRBV11-2, the J call TRBJ2-3; D possibly corresponds to TRBD2 (5 bases). Between the trimmed V and J ends, which lost 1 base and 7 bases, there was a span of 12 bases. There are 14 residues in the CDR3. CDR1 and CDR2 from the germline V gene are SGHAT and FQNNGV. CDR3 bases: TGTGCCAGCAGCTTAGTCTCAGCCGGGAATACGCAGTATTTT. This encodes CASSLVSAGNTQYF.

The V gene is TRBV18, the J gene TRBJ2-7, with 7 nucleotides matching TRBD2. V trimming: 3 bases; J trimming: 3 bases; junction bases outside the gene matches: 17. The CDR3 has 18 residues. Per the germline V gene, CDR1 is KGHSH and CDR2 is LQKENI. CDR3 DNA: TGTGCCAGCTCACCCACCGGCGTAATAGCGGGCTGGAGCTACGAGCAGTACTTC. Its protein product is CASSPTGVIAGWSYEQYF.

The V gene is TRBV29-1, the J gene TRBJ1-2, with D maybe TRBD1 (5 bases). Between the trimmed V and J ends, which lost 6 bases and 8 bases, there was a span of 19 bases. CDR1 SQVTM and CDR2 ANQGSEA come from the germline V gene. The CDR3 covers 13 residues. The CDR3 loop is CSVGGTAAMGYTF. The CDR3, as DNA: TGCAGCGTCGGCGGGACGGCTGCTATGGGCTACACCTTC.

The CDR3 loop reads CSVDRPPLDYGYTF. CDR3 DNA sequence: TGCAGCGTGGACAGGCCCCCTCTGGACTATGGCTACACCTTC. The chain combines TRBV29-1 with TRBJ1-2; 7 nucleotides match TRBD1. The ends lost 6 bases at V and 3 bases at J; junction bases unmatched: 10. In germline, CDR1 is SQVTM, CDR2 ANQGSEA. The CDR3 covers 14 residues.

Note on this clone: A read error may account for a junction end that differs from germline. The chain has TRBV30 and TRBJ2-3; 11 positions agree with TRBD2. Germline assignment: CDR1 GTSNPN and CDR2 SVGIG (reference sequence). The CDR3 runs to 15 residues. This CDR3 reads CAWGVAGGVTDTQYF. CDR3 nucleotide sequence: TGTGCCTGGGGTGTAGCGGGAGGGGTTACAGATACGCAGTATTTT.

This clone appeared a few times. The V call is TRBV29-1, the J call TRBJ2-6; D might be TRBD1 (6 bases). The germline gives CDR1 SQVTM, CDR2 ANQGSEA. This CDR3 has 11 amino acids. Trimming pared 3 bases from V and 14 bases from J, leaving 11 bases between. Written as DNA, the CDR3 is TGCAGCGTTGATCAAGGGGGTCTCCTGACTTTC. It encodes CSVDQGGLLTF.

This clone was seen only a few times. The chain is built from TRBV9 and TRBJ2-7, with 9 bases matching TRBD2. V gave up 0 bases and J gave up 4 bases; unmatched junction bases: 8. This CDR3 comprises 16 residues. Looked up from germline, CDR1 is SGDLS and CDR2 is YYNGEE. CDR3 amino acids: CASSVAPGSGSYEQYF. The CDR3 region has the DNA TGTGCCAGCAGCGTAGCCCCGGGTAGCGGGAGTTACGAGCAGTACTTC.

V is TRBV7-3 and J is TRBJ1-1; 7 bases are shared with TRBD1. The junction had 7 bases not matched to a gene; V was cut back by 5 bases and J by 1 base. The germline CDR1 and CDR2 sequences are SGHTA and FQGTGA. The CDR3 is 15 amino acids. The DNA for the CDR3 is TGTGCCAGCAGCCAAGGCCAGGGGGGGAACACTGAAGCTTTCTTT. It specifies CASSQGQGGNTEAFF.

J is TRBJ2-6 and V is TRBV20-1, with 7 bases matching TRBD2. The CDR3 runs to 17 residues. Germline trimming cut 3 bases from V and 0 bases from J; bases unmatched to any gene: 8. Germline V gives CDR1 DFQATT, CDR2 SNEGSKA (reference sequence). The CDR3 DNA sequence: TGCAGTGCTAGTCTTGGGCCTAGCGGCTCTGGGGCCAACGTCCTGACTTTC. As protein: CSASLGPSGSGANVLTF.

CDR3 region: CASSHLRRDTDTQYF. DNA of the CDR3: TGTGCCAGCAGCCACCTCCGGCGGGACACAGATACGCAGTATTTT. The V call is TRBV27, the J call TRBJ2-3; possibly TRBD2 for D (6 bases). The ends were cut back, 6 bases at V and 2 bases at J, with 15 bases in the middle. The CDR3 length is 15 residues. CDR1 MNHEY and CDR2 SMNVEV come from the germline V gene (reference sequence).

This sequence joins TRBV2 and TRBJ1-5; 10 bases are a match to TRBD1. This CDR3 has 18 amino acids. Germline V gene data show CDR1 as SNHLY and CDR2 as FYNNEI. Trimming took 5 bases from V and 3 from J; bases not matched to a gene: 13. CDR3 sequence: CASSSGTGVGIYNQPQHF. DNA of the CDR3: TGTGCCAGCAGTTCCGGGACAGGGGTCGGAATTTACAATCAGCCCCAGCATTTT.

The table lists this clone with a few counts. The chain is built from TRBV11-2 and TRBJ2-5; tentative D call: TRBD2 (5 bases). Deletions cut 5 bases from V and 5 bases from J, with 18 bases between. CDR3 length: 15 amino acids. Germline loops: CDR1 SGHAT, CDR2 FQNNGV. CDR3 nucleotides: TGTGCCAGCAGCCCCCACCCAAGTGCGGGCGAGACCCAGTACTTC. This codes for CASSPHPSAGETQYF.

The CDR3 spells CASSPPDSSYNEQFF. Written as DNA, the CDR3 is TGTGCCAGCTCACCGCCGGACAGCTCCTACAATGAGCAGTTCTTC. The chain links TRBV18 to TRBJ2-1, with D tentatively TRBD1 (6 bases). V lost 3 bases and J lost 0, with 9 bases in between. Germline V gene sequence: CDR1 KGHSH, CDR2 LQKENI. This CDR3 is 15 amino acids long.

The chain recombines TRBV6-6 with TRBJ2-7; TRBD2 matches 9 bases. Trimming removed 4 bases from V and 2 bases from J; junction bases left unmatched: 3. The CDR3 runs to 14 residues. Germline CDR1 reads MNHNY; CDR2 reads SVGAGI (reference sequence). Written as DNA, the CDR3 is TGTGCCAGCAGTTGGGCTAGCGGGACCTACGAGCAGTACTTC. Its protein product is CASSWASGTYEQYF.

The CDR3 DNA reads TGTGCTAGTGGTTCCCTTCTTGGACAGGGTGTAACCGGGGAGCTGTTTTTT. Translated, it gives CASGSLLGQGVTGELFF. This chain links TRBV12-5 with TRBJ2-2; 8 nucleotides align to TRBD1. Losses at the gene ends were 4 bases for V and 5 bases for J; bases not matched to a gene: 12. CDR1 and CDR2 from the germline V gene are LGHNT and FRNRAP. The CDR3 spans 17 residues.